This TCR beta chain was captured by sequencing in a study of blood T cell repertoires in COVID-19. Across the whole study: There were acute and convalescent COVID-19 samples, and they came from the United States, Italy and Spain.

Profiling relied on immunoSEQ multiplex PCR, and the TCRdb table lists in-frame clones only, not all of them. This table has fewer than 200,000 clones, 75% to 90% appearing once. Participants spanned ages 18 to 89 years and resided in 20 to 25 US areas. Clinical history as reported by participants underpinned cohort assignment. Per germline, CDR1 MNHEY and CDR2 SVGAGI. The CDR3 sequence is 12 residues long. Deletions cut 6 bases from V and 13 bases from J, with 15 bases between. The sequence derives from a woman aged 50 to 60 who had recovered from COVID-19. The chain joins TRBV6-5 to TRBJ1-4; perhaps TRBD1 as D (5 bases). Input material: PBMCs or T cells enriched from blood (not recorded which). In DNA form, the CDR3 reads TGTGCCAGCAGAGGGGCCGGGGGTGGACTGTTTTTT. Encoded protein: CASRGAGGGLFF.